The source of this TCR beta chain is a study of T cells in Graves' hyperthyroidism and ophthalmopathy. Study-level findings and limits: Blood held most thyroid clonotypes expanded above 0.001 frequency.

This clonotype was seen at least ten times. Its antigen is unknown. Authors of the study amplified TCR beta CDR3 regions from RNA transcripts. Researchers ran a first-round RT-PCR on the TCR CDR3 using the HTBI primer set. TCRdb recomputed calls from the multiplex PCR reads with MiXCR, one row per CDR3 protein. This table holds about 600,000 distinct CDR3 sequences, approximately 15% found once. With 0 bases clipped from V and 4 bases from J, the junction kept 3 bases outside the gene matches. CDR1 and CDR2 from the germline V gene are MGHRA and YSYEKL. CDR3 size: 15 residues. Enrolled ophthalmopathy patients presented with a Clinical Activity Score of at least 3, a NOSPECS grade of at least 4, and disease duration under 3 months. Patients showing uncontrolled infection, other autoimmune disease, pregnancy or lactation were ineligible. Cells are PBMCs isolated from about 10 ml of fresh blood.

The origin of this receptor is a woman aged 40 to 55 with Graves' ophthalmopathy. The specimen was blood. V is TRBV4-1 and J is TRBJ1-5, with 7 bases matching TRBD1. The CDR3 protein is CASSQDGTANQPQHF. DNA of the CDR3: TGCGCCAGCAGCCAAGATGGGACAGCTAATCAGCCCCAGCATTTT.